Listed below are T cell receptor beta chains from one sample, sequenced in a study of T cell repertoires in cytomegalovirus infection. For these TCRs, the target antigens are not known. A single record per CDR3 protein comes from TCRdb applying MiXCR to the reads. Altogether approximately 730,000 distinct CDR3 sequences are present, 25% to 30% being singletons, with the ten largest covering 13%. The specimen was cultured CD8+ T cells from PBMCs, collected from culture after CMV antigen stimulation. Source of these receptors: a human donor in good health (CMV status not recorded). Some clones in this sample may be carry-over from other donors' samples. The CDR3 runs from the conserved cysteine through the conserved F or W. The order of the fields is D gene, J gene, V gene, clone size, CDR3 protein, CDR3 DNA. D genes are given only for firm matches. Not every row has a clone size; where given, it reads once, few, many or a size class.

D gene: .
J gene: TRBJ1-5
V gene: TRBV7-9
clone size: .
CDR3 protein: CASSYTGRGSYNQPQHF
CDR3 DNA: TGTGCCAGCAGCTACACGGGACGGGGCAGTTACAATCAGCCCCAGCATTTT

D gene: TRBD1
J gene: TRBJ1-6
V gene: TRBV9
clone size: .
CDR3 protein: CASSVEGTASSYNSPLHF
CDR3 DNA: TGTGCCAGCAGCGTAGAGGGGACAGCTAGCTCCTATAATTCACCCCTCCACTTT

D gene: TRBD1
J gene: TRBJ1-1
V gene: TRBV7-9
clone size: few
CDR3 protein: CASSFDTGGADTEAFF
CDR3 DNA: TGTGCCAGCAGCTTCGATACAGGGGGCGCGGACACTGAAGCTTTCTTT

D gene: .
J gene: TRBJ1-2
V gene: TRBV7-2
clone size: many
CDR3 protein: CASSLQVIYGYTF
CDR3 DNA: TGTGCCAGCAGCCTTCAGGTTATCTACGGCTACACCTTC

D gene: TRBD1
J gene: TRBJ1-4
V gene: TRBV7-8
clone size: many
CDR3 protein: CASRAGGREKLFF
CDR3 DNA: TGTGCCAGCAGGGCAGGGGGTCGGGAAAAACTGTTTTTT

D gene: .
J gene: TRBJ1-1
V gene: TRBV29-1
clone size: .
CDR3 protein: CSVDLGGVTYTEAFF
CDR3 DNA: TGCAGCGTGGACCTCGGGGGGGTCACCTACACTGAAGCTTTCTTT

D gene: .
J gene: TRBJ2-5
V gene: TRBV12-5
clone size: few
CDR3 protein: CASGFFGQETQYF
CDR3 DNA: TGTGCTAGTGGTTTTTTCGGGCAAGAGACCCAGTACTTC

D gene: .
J gene: TRBJ1-2
V gene: TRBV7-2
clone size: many
CDR3 protein: CASSSRTGPNYGYTF
CDR3 DNA: TGTGCCAGCAGCTCCAGGACTGGCCCGAACTATGGCTACACCTTC

D gene: .
J gene: TRBJ2-3
V gene: TRBV12-3/TRBV12-4
clone size: .
CDR3 protein: CASSSGLGLWADTQYF
CDR3 DNA: TGTGCCAGCAGTTCCGGTTTGGGGCTGTGGGCAGATACGCAGTATTTT

D gene: .
J gene: TRBJ2-5
V gene: TRBV7-9
clone size: .
CDR3 protein: CASSLSSSETQYF
CDR3 DNA: TGTGCCAGCAGCTTAAGTAGTTCGGAGACCCAGTACTTC

D gene: .
J gene: TRBJ2-7
V gene: TRBV5-6
clone size: .
CDR3 protein: CASSFRNSYEQYF
CDR3 DNA: TGTGCCAGCAGCTTTAGGAATTCCTACGAGCAGTACTTC

D gene: .
J gene: TRBJ2-1
V gene: TRBV4-1
clone size: many
CDR3 protein: CASSQDVTSNEQFF
CDR3 DNA: TGCGCCAGCAGCCAAGATGTAACTTCGAATGAGCAGTTCTTC

D gene: .
J gene: TRBJ2-7
V gene: TRBV12-3/TRBV12-4
clone size: .
CDR3 protein: CASSPFSYEQYF
CDR3 DNA: TGTGCCAGCAGCCCCTTTTCCTACGAGCAGTACTTC

D gene: .
J gene: TRBJ2-1
V gene: TRBV9
clone size: .
CDR3 protein: CASSVSWTANNEQFF
CDR3 DNA: TGTGCCAGCAGCGTAAGCTGGACGGCGAACAATGAGCAGTTCTTC

D gene: TRBD2
J gene: TRBJ2-5
V gene: TRBV7-9
clone size: many
CDR3 protein: CASSLRAGPGETQYF
CDR3 DNA: TGTGCCAGCAGCTTACGAGCGGGGCCGGGAGAGACCCAGTACTTC

D gene: .
J gene: TRBJ2-5
V gene: TRBV15
clone size: few
CDR3 protein: CATSRVSQEAQYF
CDR3 DNA: TGTGCCACCAGCAGAGTTAGCCAAGAGGCCCAGTACTTC

D gene: .
J gene: TRBJ2-2
V gene: TRBV9
clone size: .
CDR3 protein: CASSVDKPRAGELFF
CDR3 DNA: TGTGCCAGCAGCGTGGACAAGCCTCGTGCCGGGGAGCTGTTTTTT

D gene: .
J gene: TRBJ2-1
V gene: TRBV11-3
clone size: few
CDR3 protein: CASSYRRDTQFF
CDR3 DNA: TGTGCCAGCAGCTACCGTCGGGACACGCAGTTCTTC

D gene: TRBD2
J gene: TRBJ2-1
V gene: TRBV27
clone size: few
CDR3 protein: CASSFVRGNLGHEQFF
CDR3 DNA: TGTGCCAGCAGTTTTGTGCGGGGGAACCTTGGCCATGAGCAGTTCTTC

D gene: TRBD1
J gene: TRBJ1-6
V gene: TRBV12-3/TRBV12-4
clone size: few
CDR3 protein: CASSTDRGPNSPLHF
CDR3 DNA: TGTGCCAGCAGTACCGACAGGGGGCCCAATTCACCCCTCCACTTT

D gene: .
J gene: TRBJ1-2
V gene: TRBV7-9
clone size: few
CDR3 protein: CASSSGVLMGYTF
CDR3 DNA: TGTGCCAGCAGCTCCGGAGTACTTATGGGCTACACCTTC

D gene: TRBD1
J gene: TRBJ1-1
V gene: TRBV5-1
clone size: few
CDR3 protein: CASSFGTDAFF
CDR3 DNA: TGCGCCAGCAGCTTCGGGACAGATGCTTTCTTT

D gene: .
J gene: TRBJ2-4
V gene: TRBV28
clone size: .
CDR3 protein: CASSLWYDAARIAKNIQYF
CDR3 DNA: TGTGCCAGCAGTTTATGGTACGACGCAGCCAGAATAGCCAAAAACATTCAGTACTTC

D gene: TRBD2
J gene: TRBJ2-3
V gene: TRBV6-1
clone size: many
CDR3 protein: CASSWTSGGLQQTSTDTQYF
CDR3 DNA: TGTGCCAGCAGTTGGACTAGCGGGGGCCTGCAGCAAACAAGCACAGATACGCAGTATTTT

D gene: .
J gene: TRBJ2-2
V gene: TRBV5-4
clone size: .
CDR3 protein: CASTVGESTGELFF
CDR3 DNA: TGTGCCAGCACCGTCGGGGAAAGCACCGGGGAGCTGTTTTTT

D gene: .
J gene: TRBJ1-5
V gene: TRBV7-6
clone size: .
CDR3 protein: CASSLPGPGNQPQHF
CDR3 DNA: TGTGCCAGCAGCCTACCCGGGCCAGGGAATCAGCCCCAGCATTTT

D gene: TRBD2
J gene: TRBJ2-1
V gene: TRBV2
clone size: .
CDR3 protein: CASKRESAAEQFF
CDR3 DNA: TGTGCCAGCAAGCGGGAATCGGCCGCTGAGCAGTTCTTC

D gene: TRBD2
J gene: TRBJ2-1
V gene: TRBV7-7
clone size: few
CDR3 protein: CASSLEGGRKQFF
CDR3 DNA: TGTGCTAGCAGCTTAGAGGGAGGGCGTAAGCAGTTCTTC

D gene: TRBD2
J gene: TRBJ2-2
V gene: TRBV7-9
clone size: many
CDR3 protein: CASRPPASSGGARGELFF
CDR3 DNA: TGTGCCAGCAGACCTCCCGCGTCTAGCGGGGGGGCAAGAGGGGAGCTGTTTTTT

D gene: .
J gene: TRBJ2-1
V gene: TRBV14
clone size: .
CDR3 protein: CASSQEGGYRESYNEQFF
CDR3 DNA: TGTGCCAGCAGCCAAGAGGGGGGCTATCGGGAGTCCTACAATGAGCAGTTCTTC

D gene: TRBD2
J gene: TRBJ2-1
V gene: TRBV4-3
clone size: few
CDR3 protein: CASSQDRAGVSYNEQFF
CDR3 DNA: TGCGCCAGCAGCCAAGACCGAGCGGGGGTTTCCTACAATGAGCAGTTCTTC

D gene: .
J gene: TRBJ1-2
V gene: TRBV7-9
clone size: .
CDR3 protein: CASSQPGQTNYGYTF
CDR3 DNA: TGTGCCAGCAGCCAACCGGGACAAACAAACTATGGCTACACCTTC

D gene: .
J gene: TRBJ2-1
V gene: TRBV27
clone size: .
CDR3 protein: CASSFGGRGEYSEQFF
CDR3 DNA: TGTGCCAGCAGTTTTGGAGGGAGGGGGGAGTATAGTGAGCAGTTCTTC

D gene: .
J gene: TRBJ2-7
V gene: TRBV11-2
clone size: once
CDR3 protein: CASGISLVEQYF
CDR3 DNA: TGTGCCAGCGGCATTTCTCTGGTCGAGCAGTACTTC

D gene: .
J gene: TRBJ2-7
V gene: TRBV11-2
clone size: .
CDR3 protein: CASSLALLYEQYF
CDR3 DNA: TGTGCCAGCAGCTTAGCTCTACTCTACGAGCAGTACTTC

D gene: .
J gene: TRBJ1-3
V gene: TRBV28
clone size: few
CDR3 protein: CASSLDGSIGNTIYF
CDR3 DNA: TGTGCCAGCAGTTTAGACGGCAGTATTGGAAACACCATATATTTT

D gene: .
J gene: TRBJ1-1
V gene: TRBV7-8
clone size: many
CDR3 protein: CASSTNPAPGAFF
CDR3 DNA: TGTGCCAGCAGCACAAATCCGGCTCCGGGAGCTTTCTTT